This TCR beta chain originates from a study of OX40 agonist ivuxolimab in advanced cancers. Study context: Anti-PD-1, anti-PD-L1 or anti-CTLA-4 therapy given earlier was allowed, and 35% to 50% had some. Three patients got partial responses; one had hepatocellular carcinoma and two had cutaneous melanoma.

Regarding this clone: The antigen is unknown.

Baseline was the first blood sampling point, followed by cycle 4 day 1 and cycle 7 day 1. Study results and limitations: Blood T cells, both CD4+ and CD8+, expanded clonally by week 6 at 0.1 to 3.0 mg/kg.

Clones were sequenced by immunoSEQ multiplex PCR, and TCRdb holds only the in-frame ones, with some missing. The sample yields over 60,000 clones, approximately 85% seen once. The CDR3 runs 15 residues. Trimming shortened V by 3 bases and J by 3 bases, and 11 bases separated the two germline ends. CDR1 and CDR2 from the germline V gene are SGHTA and FQGNSA. The receptor comes from an adult with an advanced solid tumor such as melanoma, head and neck, liver or kidney cancer. The genes are TRBV7-2 and TRBJ2-2, with a weak D call TRBD1 (6 bases). The starting material was CD4+ or CD8+ T cells sorted from blood, obtained in a trial of the OX40 agonist ivuxolimab. The CDR3 here is CASSFGRGDTGELFF. Written as DNA, the CDR3 is TGTGCCAGCAGCTTCGGCAGGGGCGACACCGGGGAGCTGTTTTTT.